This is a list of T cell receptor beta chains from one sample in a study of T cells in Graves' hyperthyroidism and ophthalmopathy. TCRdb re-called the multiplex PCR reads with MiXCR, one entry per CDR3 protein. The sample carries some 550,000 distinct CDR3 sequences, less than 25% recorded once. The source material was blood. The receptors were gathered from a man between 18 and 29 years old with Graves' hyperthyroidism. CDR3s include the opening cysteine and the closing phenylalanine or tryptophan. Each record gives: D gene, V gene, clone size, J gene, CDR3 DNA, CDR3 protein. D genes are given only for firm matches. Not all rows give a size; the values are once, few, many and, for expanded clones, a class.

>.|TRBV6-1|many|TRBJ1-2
TGTGCCAGCAGTGGGACGGTTATGGGTGGCTACACCTTC
CASSGTVMGGYTF
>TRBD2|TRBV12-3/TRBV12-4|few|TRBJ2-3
TGTGCCAGCAGTTTAGGGACTAGCGGCCTTTCTAGCACAGATACGCAGTATTTT
CASSLGTSGLSSTDTQYF
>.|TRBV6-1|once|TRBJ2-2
TGTGCCAGCAGGATGGGTCGGAGCGGGGAGCTGTTTTTT
CASRMGRSGELFF
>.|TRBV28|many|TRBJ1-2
TGTGCCAGCAGTTTACCGGACGGTCTTACCTATGGCTACACCTTC
CASSLPDGLTYGYTF
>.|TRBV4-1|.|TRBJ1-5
TGCGCCAGCAGCCAAGCCCGAGAATATAGCAATCAGCCCCAGCATTTT
CASSQAREYSNQPQHF
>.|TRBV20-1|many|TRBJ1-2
TGCAGTGCTAGAGATAAGATGTCCTATGGCTACACCTTC
CSARDKMSYGYTF
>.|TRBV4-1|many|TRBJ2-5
TGCGCCAGCAGCCCCGGCAGCCGGGGGGCCACGGAGACCCAGTACTTC
CASSPGSRGATETQYF
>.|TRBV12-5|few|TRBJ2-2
TGTGCTAGTGCTCAGGGTGCCCCCGGGGAGCTGTTTTTT
CASAQGAPGELFF
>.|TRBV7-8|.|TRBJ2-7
TGTGCCAGCAGCCGCGGGACGGTCGCCTACGAGCAGTACTTC
CASSRGTVAYEQYF
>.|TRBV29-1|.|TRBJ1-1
TGCAGCCCCCACCCGGGAGGGGGAACTGAAGCTTTCTTT
CSPHPGGGTEAFF
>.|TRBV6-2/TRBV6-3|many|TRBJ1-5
TGTGCCAGCAGGACGCTATGGCAGGATCAGCCCCAGCATTTT
CASRTLWQDQPQHF
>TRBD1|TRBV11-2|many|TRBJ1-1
TGTGCCAGCAGCTGGACAGGGGAAATGGGAGCTTTCTTT
CASSWTGEMGAFF
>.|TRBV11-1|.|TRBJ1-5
TGTGCCAGCAGCTTAGCGGCAGGGCAGGGGAATCAGCCCCAGCATTTT
CASSLAAGQGNQPQHF
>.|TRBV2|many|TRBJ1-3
TGTGCCAGCGTAGCAGGGGTTGCTGGAAACACCATATATTTT
CASVAGVAGNTIYF
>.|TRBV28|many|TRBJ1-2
TGTGCCAGCAGCCCGCTGAGAGGCGGCTACACCTTC
CASSPLRGGYTF
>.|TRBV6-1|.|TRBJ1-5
TGTGCCAGCAGTGACCATTCAGGGTATCAGCCCCAGCATTTT
CASSDHSGYQPQHF
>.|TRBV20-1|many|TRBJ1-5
TGCAGTGCTAGACACACCTTCAGCAATCAGCCCCAGCATTTT
CSARHTFSNQPQHF
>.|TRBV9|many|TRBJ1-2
TGTGCCAGCAGCGTAACTAGCGGGGGGCTGAATTATGGCTACACCTTC
CASSVTSGGLNYGYTF
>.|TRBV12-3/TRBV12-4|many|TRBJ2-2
TGTGCCAGCAGTTTAGGACCCAGCGGGGAGCTGTTTTTT
CASSLGPSGELFF
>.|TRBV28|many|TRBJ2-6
TGTGCCAGCGCGAAGGGTAGCGGCCTGGGCTCTGGGGCCAACGTCCTGACTTTC
CASAKGSGLGSGANVLTF
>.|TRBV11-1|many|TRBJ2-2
TGTGCCAGCAGCCCTAATGGGATCTATACCGGGGAGCTGTTTTTT
CASSPNGIYTGELFF
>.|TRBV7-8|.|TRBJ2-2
TGTGCCAGCAGCCCTTGGGTTAGCTTGGACACCGGGGAGCTGTTTTTT
CASSPWVSLDTGELFF
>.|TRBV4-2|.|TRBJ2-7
TGTGCCAGCAGCCTTGAACGGACGAGTCGGGGCAACGAGCAGTACTTC
CASSLERTSRGNEQYF
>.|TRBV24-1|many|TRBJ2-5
TGTGCCACCAGGGGACTCCCGGGGGAGACCCAGTACTTC
CATRGLPGETQYF
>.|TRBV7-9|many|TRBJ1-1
TGTGCCAGCAGCTTAGCACAGGTACAAGCTTTCTTT
CASSLAQVQAFF
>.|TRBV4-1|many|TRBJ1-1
TGCGCCAGCAGACCCGTTGGTAGGGAATACACTGAAGCTTTCTTT
CASRPVGREYTEAFF
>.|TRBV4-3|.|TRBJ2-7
TGCGCCAGCAGCCAAGATTTGGAAGCCTCATCAAACTACGAGCAGTACTTC
CASSQDLEASSNYEQYF
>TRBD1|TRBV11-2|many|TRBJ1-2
TGTGCCAGCAGGCTTGGACAGGGTGATGGCTACACCTTC
CASRLGQGDGYTF
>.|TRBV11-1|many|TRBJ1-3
TGTGCCAGCAGCCCAAGATGGGTACAAAACTCTGGAAACACCATATATTTT
CASSPRWVQNSGNTIYF
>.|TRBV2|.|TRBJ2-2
TGTGCCAGCAGTGTCGGAGGGGGGGCCTACACCGGGGAGCTGTTTTTT
CASSVGGGAYTGELFF
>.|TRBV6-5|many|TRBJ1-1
TGTGCCAGCAGTTACTCCACAGGGACTGAAGCTTTCTTT
CASSYSTGTEAFF
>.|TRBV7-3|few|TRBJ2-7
TGTGCCAGCAGCTCTCTCAACCGGACTAGCCTACAGGGGAGGATACGCGAGCAGTACTTC
CASSSLNRTSLQGRIREQYF
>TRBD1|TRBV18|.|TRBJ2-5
TGTGCCAGCTCATTGGGACAGGAAAGGGAGACCCAGTACTTC
CASSLGQERETQYF
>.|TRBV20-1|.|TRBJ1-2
TGCAGTGCTAGTGTTTTCGTCTATGGCTACACCTTC
CSASVFVYGYTF
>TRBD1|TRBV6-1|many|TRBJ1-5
TGTGCCAGCAGTGAAGCAGATGGACAGGGTAATCAGCCCCAGCATTTT
CASSEADGQGNQPQHF
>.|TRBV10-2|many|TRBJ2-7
TGCGCCACTCCCTGGACCTTTGGCCTCTCCTACGAGCAGTACTTC
CATPWTFGLSYEQYF
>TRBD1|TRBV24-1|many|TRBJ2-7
TGTGCCACCAGTGATTCCGGCAGGGGGCAAGGCGAGCAGTACTTC
CATSDSGRGQGEQYF
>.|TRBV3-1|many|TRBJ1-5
TGTGCCAGCAGCCAAGAGGTGGGTGGGCAGCCCCAGCATTTT
CASSQEVGGQPQHF
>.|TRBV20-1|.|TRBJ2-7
TGCAGTGCCGTGGGGGCCTACGAGCAGTACTTC
CSAVGAYEQYF
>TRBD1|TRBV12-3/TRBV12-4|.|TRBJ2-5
TGTGCCAGCAGCCAAGGGACAGACGAGACCCAGTACTTC
CASSQGTDETQYF
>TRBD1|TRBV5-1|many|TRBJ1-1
TGCGCCAGCAGGGGGACAGGCGACACTGAAGCTTTCTTT
CASRGTGDTEAFF
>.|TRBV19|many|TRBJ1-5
TGTGCCAGTAGCAGGTCAGGAGGAAACAATCAGCCCCAGCATTTT
CASSRSGGNNQPQHF
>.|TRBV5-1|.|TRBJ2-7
TGCGCCAGCAGCGAAGTGGGGGTTGCCTACGAGCAGTACTTC
CASSEVGVAYEQYF
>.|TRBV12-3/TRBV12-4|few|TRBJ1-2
TGTGCCAGCAGCTCCCCGGACGGACTAAGGGTATATGGCTACACCTTC
CASSSPDGLRVYGYTF